The 29 T cell receptor beta chains in this list originate from one sample, sequenced in a study of blood T cell repertoires in COVID-19 (dated by TCRdb to 2020 to 2022). The library was generated by the immunoSEQ multiplex PCR assay. As stored in TCRdb, this immuneACCESS dataset retains in-frame rearrangements with V and J assigned. A fraction of the clones does not appear; measured against another copy, unresolved V genes explain less than half of the discrepancy, and the remainder lacks a known reason. This sample holds a few hundred thousand clones; roughly 90% were observed only once. The ten largest clones take up 6.2% of the sample. Sequencing used peripheral blood. These receptors were taken from a man between 60 and 75 years old with acute or convalescent COVID-19.

The V call is TRBV27, the J call TRBJ2-5; TRBD2 might be the D (5 bases). This CDR3 contains 14 residues. V was trimmed by 5 bases and J by 1 base, leaving 11 bases between them. CDR1 MNHEY and CDR2 SMNVEV come from the germline V gene (reference sequence). Here the CDR3 reads CASSPNGVQETQYF. The CDR3 DNA is TGTGCCAGCAGTCCAAACGGGGTCCAAGAGACCCAGTACTTC.

This clone was detected once. The CDR3 DNA sequence: TGCGCCAGCAGCCAAGCTGGCGGCCAAGAGACCCAGTACTTC. This sequence encodes CASSQAGGQETQYF. This sequence joins TRBV4-3 and TRBJ2-5; D unclear. Germline V lookup: CDR1 LGHNA, CDR2 YSLEER. The CDR3 runs 14 residues. V shed 1 base and J shed 1 base, with 7 bases lying between them.

Only one count was recorded for this clone. The chain is built from TRBV27 and TRBJ1-4; TRBD1 might be the D (5 bases). The germline V gene encodes CDR1 MNHEY and CDR2 SMNVEV (reference sequence). The CDR3 has 16 amino acids. V was pared by 8 bases and J by 8 bases, with 24 bases between. CDR3 residues: CASRLWRDGAGEKLFF. In DNA, the CDR3 is TGTGCCAGCCGGCTTTGGAGGGATGGCGCAGGGGAAAAACTGTTTTTT.

The chain carries TRBV15 and TRBJ1-5; 8 bases map to TRBD1. This CDR3 has 17 amino acids. The germline CDR1 and CDR2 sequences are LNHNV and YYDKDF (reference sequence). V gave up 3 bases and J gave up 6 bases; unmatched junction bases: 13. The CDR3 DNA reads as TGTGCCACCAGCAGTTTCGAAGGTACAGGGGGAGGTCAGCCCCAGCATTTT. Translation: CATSSFEGTGGGQPQHF.

The chain links TRBV5-5 to TRBJ1-1; no clear D gene. V was shortened by 0 bases and J by 5 bases, with 8 bases between the two germline ends. Germline CDR1 and CDR2: SGHKS and YYEKEE (reference sequence). The CDR3 covers 13 residues. This chain's CDR3 is CASSLERSTEAFF. CDR3 nucleotides: TGTGCCAGCAGCTTGGAGAGGTCAACTGAAGCTTTCTTT.

V usage is TRBV28 and J usage is TRBJ1-2; TRBD1 matches at 7 bases. The CDR3 contains 15 residues. Germline loops: CDR1 MDHEN, CDR2 SYDVKM. The J segment lost 4 bases and the V segment lost 6 bases, leaving 11 bases of the junction unmatched. The DNA for the CDR3 is TGTGCCAGCAGCTTGACGGACAGGATGCCCTATGGCTACACCTTC. Translation gives CASSLTDRMPYGYTF.

The V and J genes are TRBV11-3 and TRBJ2-1, with a possible D match to TRBD2 (5 bases). The CDR3 has 16 residues. V was shortened by 5 bases and J by 4 bases, with 18 bases between the two germline ends. CDR1 and CDR2 (germline): SGHNT, YENEEA. The CDR3 DNA follows: TGTGCCAGCAGCCACCGTGGAAGCGGACCTTACAATGAGCAGTTCTTC. Translated: CASSHRGSGPYNEQFF.

Only one count was recorded for this clone. The chain has TRBV27 and TRBJ2-3, with D perhaps TRBD1 (6 bases). Looked up from germline, CDR1 is MNHEY and CDR2 is SMNVEV (reference sequence). V was clipped by 0 bases and J by 0 bases, with 10 bases between them. The CDR3 runs 16 residues. In nucleotides, the CDR3 is TGTGCCAGCAGTTTATCCGGGACAAGGAGCACAGATACGCAGTATTTT. This translates into CASSLSGTRSTDTQYF.

The gene calls are TRBV5-8 and TRBJ1-2; TRBD1 aligns across 7 bases. The CDR3 length is 13 residues. Trimming cost V 4 bases and J 7 bases; bases outside gene matches: 7. CDR1 and CDR2 from the germline V gene are SGHTS and YDEGEE. The CDR3 region is CASSLRGQFGYTF. Here the CDR3 DNA reads TGTGCCAGCAGCCTGAGGGGACAGTTTGGCTACACCTTC.

In this sample, this clone turned up once. The chain carries TRBV7-6 and TRBJ2-7; 7 bases match TRBD1. Germline-derived CDR1 and CDR2 are SGHVS and FNYEAQ. The CDR3 totals 14 residues. V lost 1 base and J lost 5; bases outside the gene matches: 5. This CDR3 is CASSLEATGNEQYF. The DNA of the CDR3 is TGTGCCAGCAGCTTAGAAGCGACAGGGAACGAGCAGTACTTC.

The chain uses TRBV11-2 and TRBJ2-1; possibly TRBD2 for D (6 bases). The CDR3 has 15 residues. The germline CDR1 and CDR2 sequences are SGHAT and FQNNGV. The V end was cut by 0 bases, the J end by 7 bases, with 13 bases between. CDR3 coding DNA: TGTGCCAGCAGCTTAGATCCGACTAGTAGTAATGAGCAGTTCTTC. It specifies CASSLDPTSSNEQFF.

This clone appeared a single time. This chain connects TRBV4-3 to TRBJ1-4; 7 bases are a match to TRBD1. The CDR3 loop spans 15 amino acids. Germline CDR1 and CDR2: LGHNA and YSLEER. With 5 bases clipped from V and 3 bases from J, the junction kept 6 bases outside the gene matches. This chain's CDR3 is CASSNLGTANEKLFF. CDR3 bases: TGCGCCAGCAGCAACCTCGGGACAGCTAATGAAAAACTGTTTTTT.

This clone occurred once. The genes are TRBV27 and TRBJ2-2, with 10 bases lining up with TRBD2. The CDR3 extends over 16 amino acids. Trimming removed 3 bases from V and 4 bases from J; junction bases left unmatched: 5. Per germline, CDR1 MNHEY and CDR2 SMNVEV (reference sequence). CDR3 in DNA: TGTGCCAGCAGTTTCTTAGCGGGAGGCGGCACCGGGGAGCTGTTTTTT. As protein: CASSFLAGGGTGELFF.

The chain couples TRBV4-3 to TRBJ2-7; D possibly corresponds to TRBD1 (6 bases). V was trimmed by 0 bases and J by 3 bases, leaving 9 bases between them. Germline V gene data show CDR1 as LGHNA and CDR2 as YSLEER. The CDR3 consists of 14 residues. CDR3 sequence reads: CASSQDPTGYEQYF. DNA for the CDR3: TGCGCCAGCAGCCAAGATCCGACAGGCTACGAGCAGTACTTC.

The V call is TRBV3-1 (or the pseudogene TRBV3-2), the J call TRBJ2-5, with 14 bases aligning to TRBD2. The CDR3 contains 16 residues. The germline V gene encodes CDR1 LGHDT and CDR2 YNNKEL (reference sequence). Trimming at V came to 3 bases and at J to 7 bases, leaving 7 bases not matched to a gene. This CDR3 is CASSQAGTSGSGTQYF. The CDR3 region has the DNA TGTGCCAGCAGCCAGGCCGGGACTAGCGGGAGTGGGACCCAGTACTTC.

The chain carries TRBV7-9 and TRBJ1-4; the D gene is possibly TRBD1 (5 bases). This CDR3 region has 15 residues. Germline-derived CDR1 and CDR2 are SEHNR and FQNEAQ (reference sequence). Deletions cut 2 bases from V and 6 bases from J, with 13 bases between. The CDR3 loop is CASSLTGGLDEKLFF. The CDR3 DNA reads as TGTGCCAGCAGCTTAACCGGGGGTTTGGATGAAAAACTGTTTTTT. Combining the CDR3 with reference TRBV7-9 and TRBJ1-4 gives the whole variable domain DTGVSQNPRHKITKRGQNVTFRCDPISEHNRLYWYRQTLGQGPEFLTYFQNEAQLEKSRLLSDRFSAERPKGSFSTLEIQRTEQGDSAMYLCASSLTGGLDEKLFFGSGTQLSVL.

The rearrangement links TRBV12-3 or TRBV12-4 to TRBJ2-1, with 7 nucleotides matching TRBD2. The CDR3 is 11 amino acids. The V gene end was trimmed by 7 bases and the J gene end by 8 bases; junction bases not matched to a gene: 2. The CDR3 DNA follows: TGTGCCAGCATGGGAGGGGATGAGCAGTTCTTC. Protein sequence: CASMGGDEQFF.

This chain joins TRBV9 and TRBJ2-4; 14 bases are shared with TRBD2. CDR3 length: 18 amino acids. Germline V gives CDR1 SGDLS, CDR2 YYNGEE. The V and J ends lost 3 bases and 2 bases, in that order; junction bases with no gene match: 7. In nucleotides, the CDR3 is TGTGCCAGCAGCGAGAGGGGGACTAGCGGGAGTACCAAAAACATTCAGTACTTC. Its protein is CASSERGTSGSTKNIQYF.

This chain uses TRBV24-1 with TRBJ2-5; 10 bases fit TRBD2. Germline V gene sequence: CDR1 KGHDR, CDR2 SFDVKD. The CDR3 sequence is 16 residues long. The junction had 1 base not matched to a gene; V was cut back by 1 base and J by 0 bases. CDR3 loop: CATSDLGLADQETQYF. CDR3 DNA: TGTGCCACCAGTGATTTAGGACTAGCGGACCAAGAGACCCAGTACTTC.

The V and J genes are TRBV7-3 and TRBJ2-3; D is unclear. Germline V lookup: CDR1 SGHTA, CDR2 FQGTGA. This CDR3 has 15 residues. V was pared by 1 base and J by 3 bases, with 11 bases between. As DNA, the CDR3 is TGTGCCAGCAGCTTAAGTAATATAGTTACAGATACGCAGTATTTT. Protein sequence: CASSLSNIVTDTQYF.

The rearrangement links TRBV3-1 (or the pseudogene TRBV3-2) to TRBJ2-2; D remains unclear. Germline V CDR1 and CDR2: LGHDT, YNNKEL (reference sequence). The CDR3 loop spans 15 amino acids. V lost 3 bases to trimming and J lost 0 bases, with 8 bases between them. Here the CDR3 DNA reads TGTGCCAGCAGCCAGTGGCCATCGAACACCGGGGAGCTGTTTTTT. It encodes CASSQWPSNTGELFF.

The chain recombines TRBV18 with TRBJ1-5, with TRBD1 as a possible D gene (5 bases). The CDR3 is 14 amino acids. Between the trimmed V and J ends, which lost 2 bases and 2 bases, there was a span of 7 bases. Germline assignment: CDR1 KGHSH and CDR2 LQKENI. The CDR3 loop is CASSPAGGNQPQHF. The CDR3 DNA follows: TGTGCCAGCTCACCAGCGGGGGGCAATCAGCCCCAGCATTTT.

This chain connects TRBV5-5 to TRBJ2-5, with TRBD1 as a possible D gene (6 bases). V lost 6 bases to trimming and J lost 4 bases, with 13 bases between them. The CDR3 is 13 amino acids. Germline CDR1 reads SGHKS; CDR2 reads YYEKEE (reference sequence). As DNA, the CDR3 is TGTGCCAGCATAACACAGGGTCGAGAGACCCAGTACTTC. Amino acids: CASITQGRETQYF.

The chain employs TRBV5-1 and TRBJ1-4; 7 bases line up with TRBD1. This CDR3 has 15 amino acids. The germline V gene has CDR1 SGHRS and CDR2 YFSETQ. The V gene end was trimmed by 5 bases and the J gene end by 8 bases; junction bases not matched to a gene: 12. Here the CDR3 DNA reads TGCGCCAGCAGAGAGCAGACAGGGACTTACGAAAAACTGTTTTTT. Its protein is CASREQTGTYEKLFF.

This chain joins TRBV24-1 and TRBJ2-2, with 9 bases lining up with TRBD1. The CDR3 has 13 amino acids. The ends lost 7 bases at V and 5 bases at J; junction bases unmatched: 1. Germline assignment: CDR1 KGHDR and CDR2 SFDVKD. The CDR3 protein is CATSGTGTGELFF. The CDR3 DNA reads as TGTGCCACCAGCGGGACAGGGACCGGGGAGCTGTTTTTT.

This chain links TRBV27 with TRBJ1-2, with 9 bases fitting TRBD1. The CDR3 sequence is 18 residues long. V shed 0 bases, J shed 7 bases, and the junction held 15 bases outside the gene matches. In germline, CDR1 is MNHEY, CDR2 SMNVEV (reference sequence). Here the CDR3 DNA reads TGTGCCAGCAGTTTATCGATAACGGCCGGACAGGGGAGAGGTGGCTACACCTTC. Protein sequence: CASSLSITAGQGRGGYTF.

The chain links TRBV19 to TRBJ1-5; no reliable D call. Deletions cut 4 bases from V and 0 bases from J, with 13 bases between. Germline values: CDR1 LNHDA, CDR2 SQIVND (reference sequence). The CDR3 is made up of 16 amino acids. CDR3: CASSNRIGASNQPQHF. CDR3 nucleotides: TGTGCCAGTAGTAACCGTATCGGAGCTAGCAATCAGCCCCAGCATTTT.

The chain is built from TRBV5-1 and TRBJ2-5, with 7 bases that match TRBD2. After removal of 0 bases from V and 7 bases from J, the junction contained 6 bases not matched to a gene. The germline gives CDR1 SGHRS, CDR2 YFSETQ. This CDR3 is built from 14 residues. The CDR3 reads CASSLDRGEGTQYF. CDR3 coding DNA: TGCGCCAGCAGCTTGGACCGGGGGGAGGGGACCCAGTACTTC.

The chain uses TRBV2 and TRBJ2-5; tentative D call: TRBD1 (5 bases). Germline lookup yields CDR1 SNHLY and CDR2 FYNNEI. Deletions cut 1 base from V and 4 bases from J, with 13 bases between. This CDR3 has 15 amino acids. The CDR3 reads CASSEGGDGGETQYF. CDR3 bases: TGTGCCAGCAGTGAAGGGGGCGACGGTGGAGAGACCCAGTACTTC.